A single sample is the source of the 5 T cell receptor beta chains below, sequenced in a study of shared clonotypes between healthy human individuals. Only in-frame clones appear in the TCRdb table, and some are missing; sequencing was by immunoSEQ multiplex PCR. This repertoire shows millions of clones, 85% to 95% found once; its top ten account for roughly 0.15%. The sequenced sample consisted of naive CD4+ T cells sorted from blood. As to subset: CD45RA+ positively selected. The receptors shown here come from a man younger than 35 in good health.

The chain links TRBV4-1 to TRBJ1-6, with TRBD1 as a possible D gene (6 bases). V was shortened by 1 base and J by 10 bases, with 26 bases between the two germline ends. This CDR3 has 19 residues. Germline assignment: CDR1 MGHRA and CDR2 YSYEKL. CDR3 nucleotides: TGCGCCAGCAGCCAAGGAGAAGGGGGAACAGGGCTTAAGGGGTCACCCCTCCACTTT. Amino acid sequence: CASSQGEGGTGLKGSPLHF.

V gene TRBV18 combines with J gene TRBJ1-1; 7 nucleotides match TRBD1. The CDR3 runs 12 residues. V shed 5 bases, J shed 5 bases, and the junction held 2 bases outside the gene matches. The germline V gene has CDR1 KGHSH and CDR2 LQKENI. In DNA form, the CDR3 reads TGTGCCAGCTCAAACAGGGGAACTGAAGCTTTCTTT. Translation gives CASSNRGTEAFF.

The chain uses TRBV19 and TRBJ1-2; tentatively, D is TRBD1 (5 bases). Trimming took off 8 bases at V and 8 bases at J, with 12 bases between the two ends. The CDR3 sequence is 11 residues long. CDR1 and CDR2 from the germline V gene are LNHDA and SQIVND (reference sequence). CDR3 region: CASQGLGGYTF. CDR3 sequence (DNA): TGTGCCAGTCAGGGACTTGGCGGCTACACCTTC.

The rearrangement links TRBV10-2 to TRBJ2-7; D might be TRBD2 (6 bases). Trimming stripped 2 bases from V and 0 bases from J, with 8 bases between. CDR3 length: 14 amino acids. Germline CDR1 reads WSHSY; CDR2 reads SAAADI. The CDR3 sequence: CASSEGRYSYEQYF. In DNA form, the CDR3 reads TGCGCCAGCAGTGAGGGGAGGTACTCCTACGAGCAGTACTTC.

The chain employs TRBV27 and TRBJ2-3; D tentatively reads TRBD1 or TRBD2 (5 bases each). The V gene's germline CDR1 is MNHEY and CDR2 SMNVEV (reference sequence). Trimming shortened V by 0 bases and J by 4 bases, and 14 bases separated the two germline ends. The CDR3 is 16 residues long. This chain's CDR3 is CASSLSLRDVADTQYF. In DNA form, the CDR3 reads TGTGCCAGCAGTTTATCGCTGAGGGACGTAGCAGATACGCAGTATTTT.